This passage covers 4 T cell receptor beta chains from one sample sequenced in a study of prognosis after radiotherapy for stage I lung cancer. Multiplex PCR, run in two rounds, amplified TCR beta CDR3 from genomic DNA. With primers specific to each TRBV and TRBJ gene, the first-round PCR was performed. A single record per CDR3 protein comes from TCRdb applying MiXCR to the multiplex PCR reads. Found here are about 47,000 distinct CDR3 sequences, roughly 35% of them singletons; the top ten hold 9.2%. Specimen: PBMCs, collected before or after stereotactic body radiation therapy (not recorded which). These receptors all come from a donor over 45 with non-small cell lung cancer.

Points on this clonotype: The junction differs from germline at one of its ends, possibly a read error. CDR3 amino acids: CAGSQEGGTNTDTQYF. In DNA, the CDR3 is TGCGCCGGCAGCCAAGAAGGCGGGACTAACACAGATACGCAGTATTTT. This rearrangement joins TRBV4-3 to TRBJ2-3; 7 bases are a match to TRBD2. Per the germline V gene, CDR1 is LGHNA and CDR2 is YSLEER. The CDR3 has 16 amino acids.

This clonotype was found once. A single base separates this from a much larger clone, so it may be a read error. The chain has TRBV29-1 and TRBJ2-1; a weak D match, TRBD2 (6 bases). V lost 2 bases and J lost 13, with 21 bases in between. Germline loops: CDR1 SQVTM, CDR2 ANQGSEA. The CDR3 length is 14 residues. CDR3 sequence: CSVELTRVGGDQFF. CDR3 sequence (DNA): TGCAGCGTTGAACTTACTAGGGTGGGGGGAGATCAGTTCTTC.

This clonotype was seen many times. V usage is TRBV6-4 and J usage is TRBJ2-3, with D maybe TRBD2 (6 bases). V shed 7 bases and J shed 2 bases, with 16 bases lying between them. Germline assignment: CDR1 MRHNA and CDR2 SNTAGT. This CDR3 is 15 amino acids long. The CDR3 bases are TGTGCCAGCAAACTTGGAGGGAGCCCCACAGATACGCAGTATTTT. Its protein product is CASKLGGSPTDTQYF.

There are many counts of this clonotype. The V and J genes are TRBV7-2 and TRBJ2-2; possible D gene TRBD2, 6 bases. Germline V lookup: CDR1 SGHTA, CDR2 FQGNSA. Trimming took off 5 bases at V and 6 bases at J, with 19 bases between the two ends. The CDR3 has 16 amino acids. The CDR3 spells CASSPWRAGGSGELFF. DNA for the CDR3: TGTGCCAGCAGCCCCTGGAGAGCGGGTGGGTCCGGGGAGCTGTTTTTT.